Shown below are 5 T cell receptor beta chains from a single sample sequenced in a study of blood T cells in healthy people across ages. Next came a second PCR, run for about 7 to 12 cycles, which used a sample-barcoded 5' primer along with a J-beta primer mix. TCRdb ran MiXCR on the 5' RACE reads and lists one entry per CDR3 protein. The profile shows around 870,000 distinct CDR3 sequences, 25% to 30% of them singletons. Material for sequencing was blood. The receptors here all came from a woman older than 75 in good health.

In this sample, this clonotype turned up a few times. This could be a read error, since a much larger clone is one nucleotide away. The chain uses TRBV20-1 and TRBJ2-1, with 7 bases lining up with TRBD2. This CDR3 has 16 amino acids. Germline values: CDR1 DFQATT, CDR2 SNEGSKA (reference sequence). CDR3 DNA sequence: TGCAGTGCTAGAGATTCTGGCGGGGGAAACTACAATGAGCGGTTCTTC. As protein: CSARDSGGGNYNERFF.

The J gene is TRBJ2-5, the V gene TRBV20-1; 9 positions agree with TRBD1. CDR1 is DFQATT and CDR2 is SNEGSKA in the germline V gene (reference sequence). The trim removed 4 bases at V and 11 bases at J, leaving 20 bases unmatched. The CDR3 totals 16 residues. CDR3 DNA: TGCAGTGCTATACCACAGGGGGCGAAATGGTACAATGAGCAGTACTTC. Translated, it gives CSAIPQGAKWYNEQYF.

In its sample, this clonotype was seen many times. The gene calls are TRBV7-9 and TRBJ2-7, with TRBD1 matching 8 bases. There are 13 residues in the CDR3. V shed 4 bases and J 6 bases; nucleotides not matched to a gene: 5. Germline CDR1 and CDR2: SEHNR and FQNEAQ (reference sequence). CDR3: CASSSTGVGEQYF. In DNA, the CDR3 is TGTGCCAGCAGCTCGACAGGGGTTGGCGAGCAGTACTTC. The variable domain in full, with the rest retrieved from reference TRBV7-9 and TRBJ2-7, is DTGVSQNPRHKITKRGQNVTFRCDPISEHNRLYWYRQTLGQGPEFLTYFQNEAQLEKSRLLSDRFSAERPKGSFSTLEIQRTEQGDSAMYLCASSSTGVGEQYFGPGTRLTVT.

A few counts support this clonotype. Here the CDR3 DNA reads TGTGCCAGCAGCCAATCCCCCGGCAGGGAAGAGACCCAGTTCTTC. Its protein product is CASSQSPGREETQFF. The rearrangement uses TRBV3-1 and TRBJ2-5; possibly TRBD1 for D (5 bases). The J call may be faulty, since TRBJ2-1 better matches the DNA end. The CDR3 runs 15 residues. Germline V lookup: CDR1 LGHDT, CDR2 YNNKEL (reference sequence).

This clonotype has only a few counts. The chain employs TRBV11-3 and TRBJ1-2; D is uncertain. CDR1 SGHNT and CDR2 YENEEA come from the germline V gene. Trimming removed 3 bases at V and 8 bases at J, with 16 bases between. The CDR3 extends over 14 amino acids. The CDR3 spells CASSLDRGIEGYTF. The CDR3 DNA is TGTGCCAGCAGCTTGGATCGCGGGATCGAGGGCTACACCTTC.